A selection of T cell receptor beta chains follows, all from one sample in a study of human thymus T cells. Profiling relied on immunoSEQ multiplex PCR, and the TCRdb table lists in-frame clones only, not all of them. The sample gives 86,000 or so clones, around 96% of which show up once; roughly 0.03% is in the top ten. The sample was thymus tissue. All receptors come from a boy in the first two years of life with a congenital heart defect but otherwise immunologically healthy. The CDR3 runs from the conserved cysteine through the conserved F or W. Each record gives: CDR3 protein, CDR3 DNA, V gene, CDR3 length, J gene, D gene, clone size. A D gene is named only where the DNA matches it firmly. Clone size, where shown, is once, few, many, or a class for clones that have expanded.

CDR3aa: CASSYGQGGNTEAFF
CDR3nt: TGTGCCAGCAGTTACGGACAGGGTGGGAACACTGAAGCTTTCTTT
v_gene: TRBV6-5
len: 15
j_gene: TRBJ1-1
d_gene: TRBD1
abundance: .

CDR3aa: CATSSGEREEETQYF
CDR3nt: TGTGCCACCAGCTCCGGCGAGCGGGAGGAAGAGACCCAGTACTTC
v_gene: TRBV15
len: 15
j_gene: TRBJ2-5
d_gene: TRBD2
abundance: .

CDR3aa: CASPPRVGDEQFF
CDR3nt: TGTGCCAGCCCCCCCCGGGTGGGCGATGAGCAGTTCTTC
v_gene: TRBV11-2
len: 13
j_gene: TRBJ2-1
d_gene: .
abundance: .

CDR3aa: CASSTSGRVYYEQYF
CDR3nt: TGTGCCAGCAGCACAAGCGGGAGGGTTTACTACGAGCAGTACTTC
v_gene: TRBV7-9
len: 15
j_gene: TRBJ2-7
d_gene: TRBD2
abundance: .

CDR3aa: CASRSGSGKLNEQFF
CDR3nt: TGTGCCAGCCGCTCGGGAAGCGGGAAGCTCAATGAGCAGTTCTTC
v_gene: TRBV4-2
len: 15
j_gene: TRBJ2-1
d_gene: TRBD2
abundance: .

CDR3aa: CASSERPGQDYQPQHF
CDR3nt: TGTGCCAGCAGCGAGAGACCAGGACAAGATTATCAGCCCCAGCATTTT
v_gene: TRBV7-6
len: 16
j_gene: TRBJ1-5
d_gene: .
abundance: once

CDR3aa: CASSLLGQINSPLHF
CDR3nt: TGCGCCAGCAGCTTGCTGGGACAGATTAATTCACCCCTCCACTTT
v_gene: TRBV5-1
len: 15
j_gene: TRBJ1-6
d_gene: TRBD1
abundance: .

CDR3aa: CASSPTGPANEKLFF
CDR3nt: TGTGCCAGCAGCCCCACAGGGCCGGCTAATGAAAAACTGTTTTTT
v_gene: TRBV5-6
len: 15
j_gene: TRBJ1-4
d_gene: .
abundance: .

CDR3aa: CASSQRTGRNSEQYF
CDR3nt: TGTGCCAGCAGCCAAAGGACGGGAAGAAATTCCGAGCAGTACTTC
v_gene: TRBV7-8
len: 15
j_gene: TRBJ2-7
d_gene: .
abundance: .

CDR3aa: CASSPFSEQYF
CDR3nt: TGTGCCAGCTCGCCCTTCTCCGAGCAGTACTTC
v_gene: TRBV18
len: 11
j_gene: TRBJ2-7
d_gene: .
abundance: .

CDR3aa: CASSSRTGGTPGAQYF
CDR3nt: TGTGCCAGCAGTTCGCGGACAGGGGGTACCCCTGGGGCCCAGTACTTC
v_gene: TRBV28
len: 16
j_gene: TRBJ2-5
d_gene: TRBD1
abundance: .

CDR3aa: CASSSGLAGPYNEQFF
CDR3nt: TGTGCCAGCAGCTCGGGACTAGCGGGTCCCTACAATGAGCAGTTCTTC
v_gene: TRBV7-3
len: 16
j_gene: TRBJ2-1
d_gene: TRBD2
abundance: .

CDR3aa: CASRHPGQGANGYTF
CDR3nt: TGTGCCAGCAGACATCCGGGACAGGGGGCGAATGGCTACACCTTC
v_gene: TRBV6-5
len: 15
j_gene: TRBJ1-2
d_gene: TRBD1
abundance: .

CDR3aa: CASRTGPGDQPQHF
CDR3nt: TGCGCCAGCAGGACCGGCCCGGGGGATCAGCCCCAGCATTTT
v_gene: TRBV5-1
len: 14
j_gene: TRBJ1-5
d_gene: .
abundance: few

CDR3aa: CASRADLSGHGYTF
CDR3nt: TGTGCCAGCAGGGCCGATCTTTCAGGACATGGCTACACCTTC
v_gene: TRBV6-5
len: 14
j_gene: TRBJ1-2
d_gene: .
abundance: .

CDR3aa: CSVVSRLAVTDTQYF
CDR3nt: TGCAGCGTTGTATCGCGTCTAGCGGTCACAGATACGCAGTATTTT
v_gene: TRBV29-1
len: 15
j_gene: TRBJ2-3
d_gene: TRBD2
abundance: .

CDR3aa: CASSPRECQTGVGNQPQHF
CDR3nt: TGTGCCAGCAGCCCTAGAGAATGTCAGACAGGGGTGGGTAATCAGCCCCAGCATTTT
v_gene: TRBV7-6
len: 19
j_gene: TRBJ1-5
d_gene: TRBD1
abundance: .

CDR3aa: CASSDPGEDYTF
CDR3nt: TGTGCCAGCAGTGACCCAGGGGAGGACTACACCTTC
v_gene: TRBV2
len: 12
j_gene: TRBJ1-2
d_gene: .
abundance: .